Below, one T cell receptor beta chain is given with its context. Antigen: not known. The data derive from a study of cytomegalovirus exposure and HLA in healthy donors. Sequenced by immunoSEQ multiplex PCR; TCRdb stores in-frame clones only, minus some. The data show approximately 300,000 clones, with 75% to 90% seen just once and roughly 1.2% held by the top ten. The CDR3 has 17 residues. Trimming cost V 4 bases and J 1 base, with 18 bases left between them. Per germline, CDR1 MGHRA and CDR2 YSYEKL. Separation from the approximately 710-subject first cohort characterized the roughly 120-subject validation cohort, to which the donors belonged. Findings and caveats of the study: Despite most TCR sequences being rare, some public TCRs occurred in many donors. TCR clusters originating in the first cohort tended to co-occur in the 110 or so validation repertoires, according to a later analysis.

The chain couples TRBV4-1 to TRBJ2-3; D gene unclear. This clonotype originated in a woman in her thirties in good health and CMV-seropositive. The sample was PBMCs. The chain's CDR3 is CASSPVERTRRTDTQYF. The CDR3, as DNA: TGCGCCAGCAGCCCGGTTGAAAGGACCAGACGCACAGATACGCAGTATTTT.